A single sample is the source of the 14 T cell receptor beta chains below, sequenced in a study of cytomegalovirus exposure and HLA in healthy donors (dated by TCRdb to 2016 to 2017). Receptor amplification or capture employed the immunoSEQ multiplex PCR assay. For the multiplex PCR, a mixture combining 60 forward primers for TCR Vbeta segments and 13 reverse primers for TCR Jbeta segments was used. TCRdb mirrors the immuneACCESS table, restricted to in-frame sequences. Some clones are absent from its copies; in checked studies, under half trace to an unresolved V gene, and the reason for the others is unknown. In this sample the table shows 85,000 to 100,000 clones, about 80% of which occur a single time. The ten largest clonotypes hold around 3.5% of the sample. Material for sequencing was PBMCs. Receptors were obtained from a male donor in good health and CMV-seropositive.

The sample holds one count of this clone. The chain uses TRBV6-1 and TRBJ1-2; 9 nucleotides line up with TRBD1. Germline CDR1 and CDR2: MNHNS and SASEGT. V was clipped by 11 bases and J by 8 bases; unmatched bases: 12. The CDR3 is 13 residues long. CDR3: CASEAGGQGGYTF. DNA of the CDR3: TGTGCCTCCGAGGCGGGGGGACAGGGAGGCTACACCTTC.

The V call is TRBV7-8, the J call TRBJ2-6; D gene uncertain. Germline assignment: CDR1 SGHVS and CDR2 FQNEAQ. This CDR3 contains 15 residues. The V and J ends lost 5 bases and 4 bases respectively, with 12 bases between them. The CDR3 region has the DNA TGTGCCAGCAGCCCAGAATCGTGGGGGGCCAACGTCCTGACTTTC. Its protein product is CASSPESWGANVLTF.

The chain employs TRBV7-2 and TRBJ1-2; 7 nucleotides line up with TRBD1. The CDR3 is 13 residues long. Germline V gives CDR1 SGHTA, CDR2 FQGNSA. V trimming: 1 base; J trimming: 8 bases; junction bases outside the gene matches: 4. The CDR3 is CASSLEQGLGYTF. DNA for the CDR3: TGTGCCAGCAGCTTAGAACAGGGGTTAGGCTACACCTTC.

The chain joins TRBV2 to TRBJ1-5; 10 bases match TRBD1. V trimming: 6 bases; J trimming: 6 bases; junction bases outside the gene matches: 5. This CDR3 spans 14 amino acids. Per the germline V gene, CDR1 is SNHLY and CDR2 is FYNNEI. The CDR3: CASSRDRGRQPQHF. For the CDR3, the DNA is TGTGCCAGCAGCCGCGACAGGGGGCGTCAGCCCCAGCATTTT.

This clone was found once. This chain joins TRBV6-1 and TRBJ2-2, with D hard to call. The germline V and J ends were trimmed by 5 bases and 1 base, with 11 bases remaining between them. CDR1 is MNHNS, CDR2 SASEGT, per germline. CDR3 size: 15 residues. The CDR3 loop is CASSQYTQNTGELFF. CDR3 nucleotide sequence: TGTGCCAGCAGTCAGTACACCCAGAACACCGGGGAGCTGTTTTTT.

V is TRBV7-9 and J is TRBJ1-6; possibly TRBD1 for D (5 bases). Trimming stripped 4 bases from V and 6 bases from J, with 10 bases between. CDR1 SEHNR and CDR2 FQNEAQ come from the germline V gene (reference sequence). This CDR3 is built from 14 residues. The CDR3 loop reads CASSSQGPNSPLHF. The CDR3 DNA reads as TGTGCCAGCAGCTCCCAGGGTCCTAATTCACCCCTCCACTTT.

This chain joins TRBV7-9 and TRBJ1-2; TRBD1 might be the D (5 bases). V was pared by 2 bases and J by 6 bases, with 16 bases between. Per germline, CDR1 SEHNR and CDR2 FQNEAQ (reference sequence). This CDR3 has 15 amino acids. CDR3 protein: CASSLSWRGGNGYTF. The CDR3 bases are TGTGCCAGCAGCTTATCTTGGAGGGGAGGGAATGGCTACACCTTC.

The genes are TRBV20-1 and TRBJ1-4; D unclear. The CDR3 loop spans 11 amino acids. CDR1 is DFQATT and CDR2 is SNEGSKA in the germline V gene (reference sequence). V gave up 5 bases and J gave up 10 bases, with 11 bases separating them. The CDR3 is CSAQEATKLFF. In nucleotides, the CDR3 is TGCAGTGCTCAAGAGGCTACAAAACTGTTTTTT.

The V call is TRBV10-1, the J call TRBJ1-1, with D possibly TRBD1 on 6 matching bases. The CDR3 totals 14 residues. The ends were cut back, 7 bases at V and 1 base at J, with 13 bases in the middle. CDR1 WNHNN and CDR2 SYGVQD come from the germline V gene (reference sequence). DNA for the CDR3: TGCGCCAGCACCACGGACAGCCCGAACACTGAAGCTTTCTTT. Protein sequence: CASTTDSPNTEAFF.

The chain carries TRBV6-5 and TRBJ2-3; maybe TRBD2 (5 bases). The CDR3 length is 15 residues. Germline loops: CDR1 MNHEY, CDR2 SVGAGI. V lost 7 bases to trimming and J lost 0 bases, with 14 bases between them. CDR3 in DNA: TGTGCCAGCAAAATGGACTTTTCTAGCACAGATACGCAGTATTTT. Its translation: CASKMDFSSTDTQYF.

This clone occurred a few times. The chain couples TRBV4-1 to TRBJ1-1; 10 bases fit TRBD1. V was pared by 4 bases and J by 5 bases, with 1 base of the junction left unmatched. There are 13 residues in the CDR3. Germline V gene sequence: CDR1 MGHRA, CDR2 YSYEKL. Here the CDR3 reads CASSRDRGTEAFF. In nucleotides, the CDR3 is TGCGCCAGCAGCCGGGACAGGGGAACTGAAGCTTTCTTT.

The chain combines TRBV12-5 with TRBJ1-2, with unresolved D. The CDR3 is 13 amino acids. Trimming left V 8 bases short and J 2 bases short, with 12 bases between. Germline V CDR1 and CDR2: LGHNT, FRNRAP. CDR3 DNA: TGTGCTAGTTCACTTGGAGGGAACTATGGCTACACCTTC. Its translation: CASSLGGNYGYTF.

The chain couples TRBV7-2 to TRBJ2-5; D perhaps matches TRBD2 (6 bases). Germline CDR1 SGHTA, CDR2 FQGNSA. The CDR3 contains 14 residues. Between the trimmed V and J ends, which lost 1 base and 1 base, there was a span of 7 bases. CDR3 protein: CASSLGLVQETQYF. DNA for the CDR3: TGTGCCAGCAGCTTAGGACTAGTCCAAGAGACCCAGTACTTC.

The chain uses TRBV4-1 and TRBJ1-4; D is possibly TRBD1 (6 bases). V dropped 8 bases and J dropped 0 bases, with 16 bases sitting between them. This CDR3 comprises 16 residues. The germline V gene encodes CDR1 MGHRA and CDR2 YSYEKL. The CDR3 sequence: CASVLRGLSTNEKLFF. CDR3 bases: TGCGCCAGCGTTCTCAGGGGTCTTTCAACTAATGAAAAACTGTTTTTT.